This T cell receptor beta chain stems from a study of spatial heterogeneity in lung cancer (dated by TCRdb to about 2019). Study-level background: Samples were obtained from approximately 76 patients with early-stage, untreated non-small cell lung cancer from the lung TRACERx cohort. Follow-up PBMC samples were sequenced whenever the samples were available, and the median time to follow-up was two to three years after resection. Beta-chain transcripts were consistently detected in greater numbers than alpha-chain transcripts, which likely reflects a higher abundance of beta-chain transcripts. In the raw uncorrected reads, each unique combination of TCR and UMI appeared more than ten times on average. In non-small cell lung cancer, the study made a quantitative comparison of TCR alpha and beta repertoires among multiple tumor regions, matched nontumor lung and blood. The study linked features of the TCR repertoire to counts of nonsynonymous mutations, which were determined by whole-exome sequencing of tumor tissue. Both alpha and beta chains were TCR-sequenced in hundreds of tumor regions, approximately 68 matched nontumor lung samples and 56 PBMC samples obtained at surgery. Summary of the overall study and its limitations: Additional single-cell paired TCR alpha and beta sequencing was considered necessary to confirm, at a functional level, the hypothesis that regional TCRs recognize regional mutations. Comparisons of baseline and follow-up blood repertoires included only around 15 patients. Ubiquitous expanded tumor TCRs were detected in blood more often at tumor resection than at routine follow-up.

A distance of 11 bases separates the germline ends of V and J, which lose 3 bases and 2 bases respectively. CDR1 and CDR2 are read off the germline V gene (reference sequence) as LGHDT and YNNKEL. The CDR3 runs 14 residues from the cysteine to the phenylalanine. CDR3 DNA only is kept here, 42 bases in frame from base 1. This clonotype has a handful of counts. Its specific antigen is unknown. No base qualities exist here, and no much larger clone lies one base off it. Interpreted using the paper, the time point label stands for: blood at routine non-recurrence follow-up after resection. Without any cell sorting, TCR sequencing was performed on whole RNA extracted either from tumor and nontumor lung tissue or from cryopreserved PBMC samples. Patients were selected for TCR sequencing only if sufficient RNA was available from at least two tumor regions. Receptors were amplified or captured by 5' RACE. Sequencing was performed on a NextSeq 500. The TCR library protocol attached a unique molecular identifier to each TCR cDNA molecule to allow correction of PCR and sequencing errors. Processing in the source paper ran as follows. TCR identification, UMI-based error correction and CDR3 extraction were all carried out with Decombinator tools. Expanded TCRs were defined as those above a frequency of 2 per 1,000, corresponding to the top 1% of the tumor frequency distribution. Renyi diversity was calculated using the R vegan package after each repertoire was subsampled 100 times to 5,000 TCRs. To build CDR3 similarity networks, amino acid triplet string-kernel similarity was used, and CDR3s were connected when their pairwise similarity was above 0.82. The public reads were reprocessed in TCRdb via fastp at Q25 and MiXCR, keeping in-frame beta chains. Here each entry gathers all rows of one CDR3 protein and keeps the most common genes and DNA. It is TCRdb's table, rather than the study itself, that gives the V and J calls and clone size. This sample has around 110,000 distinct CDR3 sequences in its table, and about 12% of those were observed once. The ten largest account for around 16% of the sample.

The sequencing used PBMCs, collected at follow-up. This TCR derives from a male donor with early-stage non-small cell lung cancer. The chain couples TRBV3-1 to TRBJ2-7; the D gene is perhaps TRBD2, on 5 matching bases. The DNA reads as follows: TGTGCCAGCAGCCACGGACTCACGACCTACGAGCAGTACTTC. This encodes CASSHGLTTYEQYF.